This TCR beta chain was obtained from a study of T cell changes during pregnancy in multiple sclerosis. Sequencing used immunoSEQ multiplex PCR; TCRdb keeps in-frame clones, though not all of them. This table holds tens of thousands of clones, around 90% found once. The CDR3 is 15 amino acids. Trimming cost V 8 bases and J 6 bases, with 22 bases left between them. Germline CDR1 is LNHDA and CDR2 is SQIVND (reference sequence). The chain has TRBV19 and TRBJ1-1, with a tentative D call TRBD1 (6 bases). The sample here was peripheral blood, taken in the first trimester of pregnancy. The receptor's source is a female donor in good health, enrolled as a control in a pregnancy study. The CDR3 loop reads CASVLRTAGTPEAFF. CDR3 nucleotide sequence: TGTGCCAGTGTCTTACGGACAGCTGGTACCCCTGAAGCTTTCTTT.